This is a list of T cell receptor beta chains from one sample in a study of blood T cell repertoires in COVID-19. Produced via immunoSEQ multiplex PCR; TCRdb's table is partial and in-frame only. The data show 20,000 to 25,000 clones, with 70% to 90% seen just once and 20% to 30% held by the top ten. The sequencing input was peripheral blood. Source of these receptors: a human donor with active COVID-19. The donor label of this sample is uncertain. The CDR3 runs from the conserved cysteine through the conserved F or W. Fields, in order: V gene, clone size, D gene, CDR3 length, J gene, CDR3 protein, CDR3 DNA. D genes are given only for firm matches. Clone size is shown for a subset of rows, as once, few, many or a class of expanded clone.

TRBV4-1	NA	NA	14	TRBJ2-7	CASSQDPGSYEQYF	TGCGCCAGCAGCCAAGATCCAGGATCCTACGAGCAGTACTTC
TRBV5-1	NA	TRBD2	14	TRBJ2-3	CASMGGTTADTQYF	TGCGCCAGCATGGGAGGGACGACCGCAGATACGCAGTATTTT
TRBV4-2	NA	NA	16	TRBJ1-5	CASSRKPGDPNQPQHF	TGTGCCAGCAGCCGGAAGCCAGGGGATCCCAATCAGCCCCAGCATTTT
TRBV11-2	NA	NA	15	TRBJ2-5	CASSSAAGHQETQYF	TGTGCCAGCAGCTCGGCAGCGGGCCACCAAGAGACCCAGTACTTC
TRBV18	NA	NA	16	TRBJ2-5	CASSPRATGSQETQYF	TGTGCCAGCTCACCACGTGCGACGGGGTCTCAAGAGACCCAGTACTTC
TRBV5-4	NA	TRBD1	14	TRBJ2-5	CASSLDRGQETQYF	TGTGCCAGCAGCTTGGACAGGGGCCAAGAGACCCAGTACTTC
TRBV7-6	NA	TRBD1	15	TRBJ1-1	CASSPPTGMNTEAFF	TGTGCCAGCAGCCCCCCGACAGGGATGAACACTGAAGCTTTCTTT
TRBV12-3/TRBV12-4	NA	TRBD1	13	TRBJ1-6	CASKVTGDSPLHF	TGTGCCAGCAAGGTCACAGGGGACTCACCCCTCCACTTT
TRBV6-5	NA	NA	14	TRBJ2-7	CASTSPGPRDEQYF	TGTGCCAGCACCTCTCCTGGGCCGCGAGACGAGCAGTACTTC
TRBV7-2	once	TRBD2	15	TRBJ2-7	CASSFPGLAGREQYF	TGTGCCAGCAGCTTTCCGGGACTAGCGGGGAGGGAGCAGTACTTC
TRBV4-1	NA	TRBD2	17	TRBJ2-3	CASSQVGLAVRGDTQYF	TGCGCCAGCAGCCAAGTGGGACTAGCGGTGCGGGGAGATACGCAGTATTTT
TRBV29-1	NA	NA	14	TRBJ2-1	CSVYLPVSSGEQFF	TGCAGCGTTTACTTGCCTGTCTCTTCGGGTGAGCAGTTCTTC
TRBV25-1	NA	TRBD2	13	TRBJ2-7	CASSISGSGEQYF	TGTGCCAGCAGTATTAGCGGGAGTGGCGAGCAGTACTTC
TRBV6-2/TRBV6-3	NA	TRBD1	16	TRBJ2-6	CASSPGQGSGANVLTF	TGTGCCAGCAGCCCTGGACAGGGCTCTGGGGCCAACGTCCTGACTTTC
TRBV20-1	NA	NA	11	TRBJ2-2	CSAFYAGELFF	TGCAGTGCTTTTTATGCCGGGGAGCTGTTTTTT
TRBV3-1/TRBV3-2	once	NA	14	TRBJ2-2	CASSPGQTPGELFF	TGTGCCAGCTCGCCGGGACAAACCCCCGGGGAGCTGTTTTTT
TRBV2	once	TRBD1	15	TRBJ2-1	CASSFDRVAYNEQFF	TGTGCCAGCAGTTTCGACAGGGTCGCTTACAATGAGCAGTTCTTC
TRBV19	NA	TRBD2	18	TRBJ2-2	CASSIDLFGLANTGELFF	TGTGCCAGTAGTATAGATCTATTCGGACTAGCGAACACCGGGGAGCTGTTTTTT
TRBV11-1	NA	TRBD1	15	TRBJ2-7	CASSPRTGGPKEQYF	TGTGCCAGCAGCCCAAGGACAGGGGGTCCCAAGGAGCAGTACTTC
TRBV4-2	NA	TRBD2	17	TRBJ2-1	CASSRKSGTSVDNEQFF	TGTGCCAGCAGCCGCAAATCGGGGACTAGTGTCGACAATGAGCAGTTCTTC
TRBV10-3	few	NA	13	TRBJ2-7	CAISEGPPDEQYF	TGTGCCATCAGTGAGGGCCCCCCAGACGAGCAGTACTTC
TRBV7-6	NA	TRBD2	17	TRBJ2-5	CASSFGTSGGGGETQYF	TGTGCCAGCAGCTTCGGGACTAGCGGTGGGGGGGGAGAGACCCAGTACTTC
TRBV6-5	NA	TRBD1	14	TRBJ1-1	CASIDRGLNTEAFF	TGTGCCAGCATAGACAGGGGTCTGAACACTGAAGCTTTCTTT
TRBV29-1	NA	TRBD1	15	TRBJ2-3	CSSVGQGAPIDTQYF	TGCAGCTCCGTGGGTCAGGGGGCGCCGATAGATACGCAGTATTTT
TRBV9	NA	NA	15	TRBJ2-7	CASSARPDRTYEQYF	TGTGCCAGCAGCGCACGCCCCGACAGGACCTACGAGCAGTACTTC
TRBV2	NA	TRBD2	15	TRBJ2-5	CASRGLTSGRETQYF	TGTGCCAGCAGGGGCCTGACTAGCGGGAGAGAGACCCAGTACTTC
TRBV6-1	NA	NA	15	TRBJ2-7	CASSESQGISYEQYF	TGTGCCAGCAGTGAAAGTCAGGGAATCTCCTACGAGCAGTACTTC
TRBV7-2	NA	NA	12	TRBJ2-2	CASSSLYGELFF	TGTGCCAGCAGCAGCTTATACGGGGAGCTGTTTTTT
TRBV12-3/TRBV12-4	NA	NA	13	TRBJ2-3	CASSLVARDTQYF	TGTGCCAGCAGTTTAGTGGCGCGGGATACGCAGTATTTT
TRBV7-2	NA	TRBD2	15	TRBJ2-3	CASSLDGRGTDTQYF	TGTGCCAGCAGCTTAGACGGGAGGGGCACAGATACGCAGTATTTT
TRBV6-5	NA	NA	13	TRBJ1-2	CASSYDSTSGYTF	TGTGCCAGCAGTTACGACAGTACGAGTGGCTACACCTTC
TRBV27	few	TRBD1	12	TRBJ1-1	CASGTGEAEAFF	TGTGCCAGCGGGACAGGGGAGGCTGAAGCTTTCTTT
TRBV11-3	once	NA	13	TRBJ2-1	CASSDYPGIEQFF	TGTGCCAGCAGCGACTACCCGGGAATTGAGCAGTTCTTC
TRBV5-1	NA	TRBD2	15	TRBJ2-5	CASSLVAGGQETQYF	TGCGCCAGCAGCTTGGTGGCGGGGGGACAAGAGACCCAGTACTTC
TRBV20-1	NA	TRBD2	18	TRBJ2-3	CSASFSGLAGGSTDTQYF	TGCAGTGCTAGTTTTTCGGGTCTAGCGGGAGGAAGCACAGATACGCAGTATTTT
TRBV7-8	once	TRBD2	16	TRBJ2-4	CASSLASGGTKNIQYF	TGTGCCAGCAGCTTAGCTAGCGGGGGGACTAAAAACATTCAGTACTTC
TRBV5-1	NA	TRBD1	15	TRBJ2-7	CASSLGDRTMGEQYF	TGCGCCAGCAGCTTGGGGGACAGGACAATGGGGGAGCAGTACTTC
TRBV3-1/TRBV3-2	NA	NA	15	TRBJ1-5	CASSQGGVSNQPQHF	TGTGCCAGCAGCCAAGGGGGGGTTAGCAATCAGCCCCAGCATTTT
TRBV9	NA	TRBD1	17	TRBJ1-1	CASSVEAGGPRDTEAFF	TGTGCCAGCAGCGTAGAAGCAGGGGGTCCGCGGGACACTGAAGCTTTCTTT
TRBV6-5	NA	TRBD1	15	TRBJ2-1	CASSSGTASYNEQFF	TGTGCCAGCAGTTCCGGGACAGCCTCCTACAATGAGCAGTTCTTC
TRBV6-2/TRBV6-3	NA	TRBD2	15	TRBJ2-5	CASSSSGGAQETQYF	TGTGCCAGCAGTTCTAGCGGGGGGGCTCAAGAGACCCAGTACTTC
TRBV18	once	TRBD2	14	TRBJ2-1	CASSPGTSLREQFF	TGTGCCAGCTCACCCGGGACTAGCTTACGTGAGCAGTTCTTC
TRBV4-3	NA	TRBD1	16	TRBJ2-2	CASSQEGTGATGELFF	TGCGCCAGCAGCCAAGAAGGGACAGGGGCCACCGGGGAGCTGTTTTTT
TRBV7-2	NA	NA	15	TRBJ1-5	CASSPGGVTNQPQHF	TGTGCCAGCAGCCCGGGGGGGGTTACGAATCAGCCCCAGCATTTT
TRBV5-1	NA	NA	17	TRBJ1-3	CASSLDGGDNSGNTIYF	TGCGCCAGCAGCTTGGATGGAGGAGATAACTCTGGAAACACCATATATTTT
TRBV6-7	NA	NA	13	TRBJ2-2	CAILGGPPGELFF	TGTGCCATCTTAGGGGGACCCCCCGGGGAGCTGTTTTTT
TRBV9	NA	TRBD2	16	TRBJ2-5	CASSFTASGSWETQYF	TGTGCCAGCAGCTTTACGGCTAGCGGGAGCTGGGAGACCCAGTACTTC
TRBV7-2	NA	TRBD1	15	TRBJ1-2	CASSLMNGQGYGYTF	TGTGCCAGCAGCTTAATGAATGGACAGGGCTATGGCTACACCTTC
TRBV19	NA	TRBD2	17	TRBJ2-5	CASSQGPAGGGRETQYF	TGTGCCAGTAGTCAGGGTCCCGCGGGGGGCGGTCGAGAGACCCAGTACTTC
TRBV4-3	NA	NA	16	TRBJ2-1	CASSQGKRSSYNEQFF	TGCGCCAGCAGCCAAGGAAAGCGATCCTCCTACAATGAGCAGTTCTTC
TRBV6-5	few	NA	11	TRBJ2-7	CASTFGIEQYF	TGTGCCAGCACCTTCGGTATCGAGCAGTACTTC
TRBV21-1	NA	NA	16	TRBJ2-3	CASSKGRTSGGDTQYF	TGTGCCAGCAGCAAAGGAAGGACTAGCGGGGGAGATACGCAGTATTTT
TRBV6-5	NA	NA	14	TRBJ2-5	CASGELGLEETQYF	TGTGCCAGCGGGGAGCTAGGCCTCGAAGAGACCCAGTACTTC
TRBV1	NA	NA	19	TRBJ1-1	CTSSQDRSNGWRLGTEAFF	TGCACCAGCAGCCAAGACAGGAGCAATGGGTGGAGGCTCGGCACTGAAGCTTTCTTT
TRBV6-2/TRBV6-3	NA	TRBD2	15	TRBJ2-7	CASSYPSGTSYEQYF	TGTGCCAGCAGTTACCCTAGCGGGACCTCCTACGAGCAGTACTTC